These 13 T cell receptor beta chains were sequenced from one sample in a study of blood T cell repertoires in COVID-19. Profiling relied on immunoSEQ multiplex PCR, and the TCRdb table lists in-frame clones only, not all of them. In the table there are a few hundred thousand clones, approximately 85% of which are singletons. Material: peripheral blood. Receptors originate from a human donor in a cohort sampled during active COVID-19.

In DNA form, the CDR3 reads TGTGCCAGCCGACACGGGACAGGGGGGAACTACGAGCAGTACTTC. This encodes CASRHGTGGNYEQYF. The rearrangement uses TRBV18 and TRBJ2-7; 11 bases align to TRBD1. Germline CDR1 is KGHSH and CDR2 is LQKENI. This CDR3 is 15 amino acids long. With V trimmed by 8 bases and J by 3 bases, 9 bases remained unmatched.

This clone appeared once. This chain connects TRBV28 to TRBJ2-1, with 7 positions matching TRBD1. CDR3 size: 15 residues. V dropped 10 bases and J dropped 1; count of bases not matched to a gene: 10. Germline values: CDR1 MDHEN, CDR2 SYDVKM. The CDR3 loop is CAIEDRAKSYNEQFF. The CDR3 DNA is TGTGCCATCGAAGACAGGGCTAAATCCTACAATGAGCAGTTCTTC.

On this clone itself: The same CDR3 can be traced to other DNA sequences in this sample. Here the CDR3 DNA reads TGTGCCAGCAGTCCGCGGGACAGAAATTACGAGCAGTACTTC. It translates to CASSPRDRNYEQYF. The chain carries TRBV28 and TRBJ2-7; tentatively, D is TRBD1 (7 bases). The CDR3 extends over 14 amino acids. Trimming cost V 5 bases and J 4 bases, with 15 bases left between them. The V gene's germline CDR1 is MDHEN and CDR2 SYDVKM. The variable domain in full, with the rest retrieved from reference TRBV28 and TRBJ2-7, is DVKVTQSSRYLVKRTGEKVFLECVQDMDHENMFWYRQDPGLGLRLIYFSYDVKMKEKGDIPEGYSVSREKKERFSLILESASTNQTSMYLCASSPRDRNYEQYFGPGTRLTVT.

The chain is built from TRBV30 and TRBJ2-1, with a possible D match to TRBD1 (6 bases). Germline V gene lookup returns CDR1 GTSNPN and CDR2 SVGIG (reference sequence). The CDR3 has 14 amino acids. Trimming took 4 bases from V and 0 from J, leaving 10 bases between them. This chain's CDR3 is CAWTGQSSYNEQFF. Here the CDR3 DNA reads TGTGCCTGGACTGGACAGAGCTCCTACAATGAGCAGTTCTTC.

The CDR3 here is CASSLRGQGVYEQYF. The CDR3 nucleotides read TGTGCCAGCAGCTTGAGAGGGCAGGGGGTTTACGAGCAGTACTTC. The chain links TRBV5-6 to TRBJ2-7; 7 bases are shared with TRBD1. CDR3 length: 15 amino acids. Looked up from germline, CDR1 is SGHDT and CDR2 is YYEEEE. After removal of 1 base from V and 4 bases from J, the junction contained 8 bases not matched to a gene.

The chain uses TRBV5-8 and TRBJ2-1; TRBD1 matches at 7 bases. The CDR3 length is 18 residues. CDR1 and CDR2 from the germline V gene are SGHTS and YDEGEE. The V and J ends lost 0 bases and 0 bases, in that order; junction bases with no gene match: 9. The CDR3 here is CASSLGTGLLGSYNEQFF. The CDR3 DNA is TGTGCCAGCAGCTTGGGGACAGGACTCCTAGGCTCCTACAATGAGCAGTTCTTC.

The chain employs TRBV6-4 and TRBJ2-7; 10 positions match TRBD1. Germline V gives CDR1 MRHNA, CDR2 SNTAGT. V trimming: 6 bases; J trimming: 3 bases; junction bases outside the gene matches: 8. The CDR3 totals 15 residues. CDR3 sequence (DNA): TGTGCCAGCAGAGCACCGGGACAGGGGTTCTACGAGCAGTACTTC. Its translation is CASRAPGQGFYEQYF.

The chain carries TRBV6-6 and TRBJ2-7, with no clear D. V was pared by 5 bases and J by 1 base, with 15 bases between. This CDR3 has 15 residues. CDR1 MNHNY and CDR2 SVGAGI come from the germline V gene (reference sequence). The CDR3 DNA reads as TGTGCCAGCAGTCCCCAACCAACCGCGTCCTACGAGCAGTACTTC. It specifies CASSPQPTASYEQYF.

The V gene is TRBV7-2, the J gene TRBJ1-2; the match to TRBD1 covers 8 bases. The junction had 9 bases not matched to a gene; V was cut back by 5 bases and J by 4 bases. This CDR3 is 15 amino acids long. Germline loops: CDR1 SGHTA, CDR2 FQGNSA. The CDR3 sequence: CASSVYQGASYGYTF. For the CDR3, the DNA is TGTGCCAGCAGCGTCTATCAGGGGGCGTCCTATGGCTACACCTTC.

The chain combines TRBV7-8 with TRBJ1-2; 7 bases line up with TRBD1. This CDR3 is built from 13 residues. After removal of 0 bases from V and 10 bases from J, the junction contained 5 bases not matched to a gene. CDR1 SGHVS and CDR2 FQNEAQ come from the germline V gene. In DNA, the CDR3 is TGTGCCAGCAGCTTAGCCAGGGGGTATTCCTACACCTTC. Encoded protein: CASSLARGYSYTF. The full variable domain, completed using reference TRBV7-8 and TRBJ1-2, is GAGVSQSPRYKVAKRGQDVALRCDPISGHVSLFWYQQALGQGPEFLTYFQNEAQLDKSGLPSDRFFAERPEGSVSTLKIQRTQQEDSAVYLCASSLARGYSYTFGSGTRLTVV.

The chain uses TRBV27 and TRBJ2-7, with no clear D. Germline CDR1 MNHEY, CDR2 SMNVEV (reference sequence). CDR3 length: 14 residues. The V end lost 5 bases, the J end lost 5 bases, and 16 bases lay between the germline ends. The CDR3 region is CASSELEIPHEQYF. The CDR3 DNA sequence: TGTGCCAGCAGTGAGTTGGAGATTCCCCACGAGCAGTACTTC.

This rearrangement joins TRBV7-8 to TRBJ1-1, with D hard to call. The CDR3 length is 14 residues. CDR1 SGHVS and CDR2 FQNEAQ come from the germline V gene. Trimming removed 1 base at V and 8 bases at J, with 14 bases between. The CDR3: CASSLVRVRSEAFF. DNA of the CDR3: TGTGCCAGCAGCTTAGTAAGAGTCCGCTCGGAAGCTTTCTTT.

This clone was counted a single time. This chain connects TRBV7-9 to TRBJ1-6; 7 nucleotides match TRBD1. This CDR3 spans 18 amino acids. J lost 0 bases, V lost 5 bases, and 10 bases had no gene match. In germline, CDR1 is SEHNR, CDR2 FQNEAQ (reference sequence). The CDR3 sequence: CASSEWGQLSSYNSPLHF. Written as DNA, the CDR3 is TGTGCCAGCAGCGAATGGGGACAGCTATCCTCCTATAATTCACCCCTCCACTTT.